Below, one TCR beta chain is given with its context. The germline V gene encodes CDR1 SGHKS and CDR2 YYEKEE (reference sequence). The CDR3 contains 17 residues. V lost 1 base, J lost 1 base, and 6 bases stayed unmatched. Covering alpha and beta chains, TRAV- and TRBV-specific primers were used for the first-strand cDNA. With a V-primer adapter and a constant-region primer, TCRs were amplified for roughly 20 PCR cycles. Amplification (by in vitro transcription) was performed on isolated mRNA. TCRdb fed the reads into MiXCR, producing one record per CDR3 protein. The repertoire holds tens of thousands of distinct CDR3 sequences, with approximately 22% as singletons. The data were obtained in a study of low-dose radiotherapy and immunotherapy resistance in tumors. Specified time point: after trial treatment. Treatment in this sample: LDRT plus nivolumab, ipilimumab, low-dose cyclophosphamide and aspirin (RACIN trial).

The TCR comes from a female donor with ovarian cancer. This specimen was PBMCs, taken after low-dose radiotherapy plus immunotherapy. This chain joins TRBV5-5 and TRBJ2-2, with 8 bases identical to TRBD1. CDR3 nucleotides: TGTGCCAGCAGCTTGTGGAGACAGGGGATGAACACCGGGGAGCTGTTTTTT. Its protein product is CASSLWRQGMNTGELFF.